Following are 22 T cell receptor beta chains from one sample sequenced in a study of spatial heterogeneity in lung cancer. TCRdb analysed the 5' RACE reads with MiXCR anew, one entry per CDR3 protein. The sample shows about 52,000 distinct CDR3 sequences, around 7.7% of them seen only once. Noted time point: blood at routine non-recurrence follow-up after resection. Without sorting, whole RNA was sequenced from tumor, nontumor lung or frozen PBMC. Sequences were derived from PBMCs, sampled at follow-up. The receptors originated from a female donor with early-stage non-small cell lung cancer.

The chain links TRBV7-8 to TRBJ1-2; D not resolved. The germline V gene encodes CDR1 SGHVS and CDR2 FQNEAQ. V lost 5 bases, J lost 8 bases, and 15 bases lay in between. The CDR3 sequence is 13 residues long. Here the CDR3 reads CASSPSSTLGYTF. The CDR3 coding sequence is TGTGCCAGCAGCCCCTCCTCCACGCTGGGCTACACCTTC.

The chain employs TRBV28 and TRBJ1-5; no definite D call. V was shortened by 4 bases and J by 4 bases, with 5 bases between the two germline ends. Germline CDR1 MDHEN, CDR2 SYDVKM. This CDR3 comprises 12 residues. The CDR3 sequence: CASSWGNQPQHF. Here the CDR3 DNA reads TGTGCCAGCAGTTGGGGAAATCAGCCCCAGCATTTT.

This clonotype was counted a few times. The chain recombines TRBV12-3 or TRBV12-4 with TRBJ1-2, with TRBD1 matching 7 bases. The CDR3 consists of 13 residues. V trimming: 4 bases; J trimming: 8 bases; junction bases outside the gene matches: 7. In DNA, the CDR3 is TGTGCCAGCAGTTCCCCCGGGACAGACGGCTACACCTTC. This sequence encodes CASSSPGTDGYTF.

This clonotype was counted at least ten times. The rearrangement uses TRBV20-1 and TRBJ1-3; perhaps TRBD1 as D (5 bases). Per the germline V gene, CDR1 is DFQATT and CDR2 is SNEGSKA (reference sequence). V shed 1 base and J shed 0 bases, with 10 bases lying between them. This CDR3 has 15 residues. The CDR3 spells CSARAGGSSGNTIYF. The CDR3 DNA reads TGCAGTGCTAGAGCGGGGGGGAGCTCTGGAAACACCATATATTTT.

This clonotype was seen repeatedly, ten times or more. The chain joins TRBV7-2 to TRBJ1-6; no clear D. This CDR3 has 12 residues. Per the germline V gene, CDR1 is SGHTA and CDR2 is FQGNSA. V dropped 3 bases and J dropped 7 bases, with 4 bases sitting between them. CDR3 coding DNA: TGTGCCAGCAGCTTCCAGAATTCACCCCTCCACTTT. It translates to CASSFQNSPLHF.

The V and J genes are TRBV5-1 and TRBJ2-5, with D perhaps matching TRBD1 or TRBD2 (7 bases each). The CDR3 has 14 residues. V was cut by 4 bases and J by 5 bases, with 15 bases left in between. Per the germline V gene, CDR1 is SGHRS and CDR2 is YFSETQ. The DNA of the CDR3 is TGCGCCAGCAGCAGCAGGGGGAGGGAGGAGACCCAGTACTTC. Translated: CASSSRGREETQYF.

This clonotype came up a few times. This chain joins TRBV2 and TRBJ2-1; perhaps TRBD2 as D (5 bases). The V gene lost 1 base and the J gene lost 4 bases, with 23 bases spanning the gap. The CDR3 sequence is 19 residues long. CDR1 is SNHLY and CDR2 is FYNNEI in the germline V gene. CDR3 region: CASSEELIGLGNYYNEQFF. The DNA for the CDR3 is TGTGCCAGCAGTGAAGAGCTAATCGGGCTCGGGAACTATTACAATGAGCAGTTCTTC.

This clonotype was seen ten or more times. The V gene is TRBV12-3 or TRBV12-4, the J gene TRBJ1-1, with a weak D call TRBD1 (6 bases). The V end lost 6 bases, the J end lost 1 base, and 12 bases lay between the germline ends. The CDR3 loop spans 14 amino acids. CDR3: CASRTGSRNTEAFF. CDR3 nucleotides: TGTGCCAGCAGAACAGGGTCGAGGAACACTGAAGCTTTCTTT.

The gene calls are TRBV4-3 and TRBJ2-3, with no clear D. Germline CDR1 and CDR2: LGHNA and YSLEER. V dropped 4 bases and J dropped 3 bases, with 11 bases sitting between them. This CDR3 has 14 residues. The DNA of the CDR3 is TGCGCCAGCAGCCCGTCGACCAGAACAGATACGCAGTATTTT. Translated, it gives CASSPSTRTDTQYF.

The V call is TRBV20-1, the J call TRBJ1-6; possible D gene TRBD1, 6 bases. Trimming left V 2 bases short and J 9 bases short, with 23 bases between. The CDR3 covers 17 residues. Germline values: CDR1 DFQATT, CDR2 SNEGSKA (reference sequence). The CDR3 is CSARRGRDTPRSSPLHF. In DNA form, the CDR3 reads TGCAGTGCTAGAAGGGGCCGGGACACCCCTAGAAGTTCACCCCTCCACTTT.

This clonotype was seen a few times. This chain links TRBV9 with TRBJ2-5, with 13 positions matching TRBD2. Germline lookup yields CDR1 SGDLS and CDR2 YYNGEE. CDR3 length equals 17 residues. After removal of 0 bases from V and 1 base from J, the junction contained 3 bases not matched to a gene. The CDR3: CASSVGGTSGVQETQYF. CDR3 DNA sequence: TGTGCCAGCAGCGTAGGGGGGACTAGCGGGGTCCAAGAGACCCAGTACTTC.

V usage is TRBV20-1 and J usage is TRBJ2-7; 10 bases fit TRBD1. The CDR3 totals 15 residues. Germline values: CDR1 DFQATT, CDR2 SNEGSKA (reference sequence). The ends lost 3 bases at V and 3 bases at J; junction bases unmatched: 8. As DNA, the CDR3 is TGCAGTGCTAGCGTCAGACAGGGGGCAAGCTACGAGCAGTACTTC. Its protein product is CSASVRQGASYEQYF.

The chain combines TRBV12-3 or TRBV12-4 with TRBJ2-3; D not resolved. Trimming left V 4 bases short and J 6 bases short, with 8 bases between. The CDR3 loop spans 12 amino acids. The CDR3 DNA sequence: TGTGCCAGCAGTTGGGTGGGGGATACGCAGTATTTT. This gives the protein CASSWVGDTQYF.

This clonotype occurred many times. This chain uses TRBV6-5 with TRBJ1-2, with 7 bases that match TRBD1. Germline trimming cut 4 bases from V and 5 bases from J; bases unmatched to any gene: 4. Germline CDR1 MNHEY, CDR2 SVGAGI. The CDR3 has 13 residues. DNA for the CDR3: TGTGCCAGCAGTTGGTCAGGGGGATATGGCTACACCTTC. It is translated as CASSWSGGYGYTF.

The rearrangement joins TRBV20-1 to TRBJ2-7; D is undetermined. V lost 0 bases and J 7 bases, leaving 10 bases between the germline ends. Germline V gene lookup returns CDR1 DFQATT and CDR2 SNEGSKA (reference sequence). The CDR3 has 12 residues. The CDR3 DNA reads TGCAGTGCTAGAGATCGGGTGGAAGAGCAGTACTTC. Translation: CSARDRVEEQYF.

The rearrangement uses TRBV20-1 and TRBJ1-3; TRBD1 agrees at 7 bases. This CDR3 contains 13 residues. The junction had 6 bases not matched to a gene; V was cut back by 6 bases and J by 4 bases. The germline V gene encodes CDR1 DFQATT and CDR2 SNEGSKA (reference sequence). The CDR3 loop is CSARRGLGNTIYF. CDR3 nucleotides: TGCAGTGCCAGAAGGGGGCTCGGAAACACCATATATTTT.

J is TRBJ1-1 and V is TRBV4-3; no firm D call. Germline V gene sequence: CDR1 LGHNA, CDR2 YSLEER. This CDR3 has 12 residues. The V end was cut by 6 bases, the J end by 0 bases, with 5 bases between. CDR3 amino acids: CASRGMNTEAFF. Here the CDR3 DNA reads TGCGCCAGCAGAGGGATGAACACTGAAGCTTTCTTT.

This clonotype has only a few counts. This rearrangement joins TRBV6-2 or TRBV6-3 to TRBJ2-5; D gene unclear. V dropped 2 bases and J dropped 5 bases, with 9 bases sitting between them. The CDR3 runs to 13 residues. CDR1 and CDR2 from the germline V gene are MNHEY and SVGEGT. The CDR3 DNA reads TGTGCCAGCAGTTACGCGACTTTGGAGACCCAGTACTTC. Translated, it gives CASSYATLETQYF.

The sample holds a few counts of this clonotype. This rearrangement joins TRBV12-3 or TRBV12-4 to TRBJ2-7, with 8 bases matching TRBD1. The CDR3 spans 15 residues. Losses at the gene ends were 4 bases for V and 0 bases for J; bases not matched to a gene: 5. The CDR3 nucleotides read TGTGCCAGCAGTTCGGGACAGGTAAACTCCTACGAGCAGTACTTC. Translating gives CASSSGQVNSYEQYF.

This clonotype was observed many times. The V and J genes are TRBV27 and TRBJ1-2, with 11 bases fitting TRBD1. Trimming at V came to 5 bases and at J to 6 bases, leaving 8 bases not matched to a gene. Germline CDR1 is MNHEY and CDR2 is SMNVEV (reference sequence). The CDR3 is made up of 15 amino acids. DNA of the CDR3: TGTGCCAGCAGTCGCGGACAGGGGGCAGTTAATGGCTACACCTTC. Its translation is CASSRGQGAVNGYTF.

The gene calls are TRBV11-3 and TRBJ2-1, with D unclear. CDR1 and CDR2 (germline): SGHNT, YENEEA. V was clipped by 1 base and J by 10 bases, with 11 bases between them. This CDR3 spans 13 amino acids. The CDR3 nucleotides are TGTGCCAGCAGCTTAGCTTCGTCTGGGGAGCAGTTCTTC. This encodes CASSLASSGEQFF.

V usage is TRBV5-6 and J usage is TRBJ2-3; a possible D gene is TRBD1 (6 bases). The ends were cut back, 1 base at V and 4 bases at J, with 13 bases in the middle. The CDR3 totals 15 residues. CDR1 SGHDT and CDR2 YYEEEE come from the germline V gene. The CDR3 coding sequence is TGTGCCAGCAGCTTGTGGCTAGGGGGTGCAGATACGCAGTATTTT. Its translation: CASSLWLGGADTQYF.